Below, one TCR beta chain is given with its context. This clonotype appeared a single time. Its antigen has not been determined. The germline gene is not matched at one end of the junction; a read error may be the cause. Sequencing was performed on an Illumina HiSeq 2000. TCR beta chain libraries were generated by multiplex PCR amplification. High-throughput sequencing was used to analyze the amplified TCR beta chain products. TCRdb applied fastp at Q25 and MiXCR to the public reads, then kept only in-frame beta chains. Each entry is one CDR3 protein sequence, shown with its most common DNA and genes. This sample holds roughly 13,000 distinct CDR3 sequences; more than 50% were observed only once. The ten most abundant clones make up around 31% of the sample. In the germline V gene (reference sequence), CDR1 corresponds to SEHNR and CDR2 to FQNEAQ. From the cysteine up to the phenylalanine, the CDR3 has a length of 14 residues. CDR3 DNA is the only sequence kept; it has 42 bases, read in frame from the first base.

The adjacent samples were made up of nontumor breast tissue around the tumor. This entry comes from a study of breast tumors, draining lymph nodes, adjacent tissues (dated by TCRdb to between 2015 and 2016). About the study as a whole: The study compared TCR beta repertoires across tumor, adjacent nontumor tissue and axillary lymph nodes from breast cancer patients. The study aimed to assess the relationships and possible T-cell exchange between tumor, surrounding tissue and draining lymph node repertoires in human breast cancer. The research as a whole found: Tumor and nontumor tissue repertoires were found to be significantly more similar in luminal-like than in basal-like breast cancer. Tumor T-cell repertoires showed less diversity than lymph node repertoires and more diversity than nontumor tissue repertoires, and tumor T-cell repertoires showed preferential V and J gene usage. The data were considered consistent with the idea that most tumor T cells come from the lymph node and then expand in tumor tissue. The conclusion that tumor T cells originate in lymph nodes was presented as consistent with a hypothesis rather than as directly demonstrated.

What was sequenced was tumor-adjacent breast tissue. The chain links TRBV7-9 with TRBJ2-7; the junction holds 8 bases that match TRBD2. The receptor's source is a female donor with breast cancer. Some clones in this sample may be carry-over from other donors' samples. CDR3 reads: CASRGAGGPYEQYF. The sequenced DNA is TGCGCCAGCAGAGGGGCGGGGGGACCCTACGAGCAGTACTTC.